This TCR beta chain emerged from a study of cytomegalovirus exposure and HLA in healthy donors. The overall study: Earlier, about 179 million T cells were analyzed, and around 100 million unique TCR beta sequences were found among them. Samples from HLA-typed donors yielded about 80 million unique TCRs in an early data release.

In the case of this clone: The antigen is undetermined.

Whole-study results and caveats: Most CMV-associated TCR beta chains were later found to appear HLA-restricted.

PCR involved 60 Vbeta and 13 Jbeta primers. The data were produced by immunoSEQ multiplex PCR, yet TCRdb's version contains in-frame clones alone and is incomplete. Its listing shows 200,000 or so clones. The germline CDR1 and CDR2 sequences are SEHNR and FQNEAQ (reference sequence). The CDR3 loop spans 11 amino acids. V dropped 5 bases and J dropped 8 bases, with 4 bases sitting between them. The sequenced material came from PBMCs. The chain couples TRBV7-9 to TRBJ1-6; D call uncertain. The sequence derives from a boy between 10 and 17 years old in good health and CMV-seronegative. CDR3 region: CASSPDSPLHF. In DNA form, the CDR3 reads TGTGCCAGCAGCCCGGATTCACCCCTCCACTTT. The full variable domain, completed using reference TRBV7-9 and TRBJ1-6, is DTGVSQNPRHKITKRGQNVTFRCDPISEHNRLYWYRQTLGQGPEFLTYFQNEAQLEKSRLLSDRFSAERPKGSFSTLEIQRTEQGDSAMYLCASSPDSPLHFGNGTRLTVT.